Listed below are T cell receptor beta chains from one sample, sequenced in a study of post-analysis software for immune sequencing data. TCRdb independently ran MiXCR on the PCR reads; one entry per CDR3 protein. Among a few hundred thousand distinct CDR3 sequences listed, just over 35% were seen once. Input material: blood. The receptors come from a girl under 18 with multiple sclerosis. Both conserved end residues are part of each CDR3. The D gene is left open where the match is weak. Not all rows give a size; the values are once, few, many and, for expanded clones, a class.

CDR3: CASSPTSGSHYEQFF
DNA: TGCGCCAGCAGCCCGACTAGCGGGAGTCATTATGAGCAGTTCTTC
D: TRBD2
V: TRBV5-1
J: TRBJ2-1
size: many

CDR3: CASSYRYNEKLFF
DNA: TGTGCCAGCAGTTATCGATACAATGAAAAACTGTTTTTT
D: NA
V: TRBV6-6
J: TRBJ1-4
size: NA

CDR3: CASSSHAGANTGELFF
DNA: TGTGCCAGCAGTTCGCATGCAGGGGCGAACACCGGGGAGCTGTTTTTT
D: NA
V: TRBV28
J: TRBJ2-2
size: NA

CDR3: CSAASVGSFGDEQYF
DNA: TGCAGTGCTGCGTCTGTAGGCAGCTTTGGGGACGAGCAGTACTTC
D: NA
V: TRBV20-1
J: TRBJ2-7
size: NA

CDR3: CASSILSGGSRGTQYF
DNA: TGTGCCAGCAGTATACTTAGCGGGGGGTCTAGGGGTACGCAGTATTTT
D: TRBD2
V: TRBV28
J: TRBJ2-3
size: few

CDR3: CASSQGGFSYEQYF
DNA: TGTGCCAGCAGTCAGGGCGGGTTTTCCTACGAGCAGTACTTC
D: NA
V: TRBV12-3/TRBV12-4
J: TRBJ2-7
size: NA

CDR3: CASSLEDSRYEQYF
DNA: TGCGCCAGCAGCTTGGAAGACAGCCGCTACGAGCAGTACTTC
D: NA
V: TRBV5-1
J: TRBJ2-7
size: few

CDR3: CASSPHGGHYEQYF
DNA: TGTGCCAGCAGTCCCCACGGGGGCCACTACGAGCAGTACTTC
D: NA
V: TRBV6-5
J: TRBJ2-7
size: many

CDR3: CASSEGPGELFF
DNA: TGTGCCAGCAGTGAAGGGCCCGGGGAGCTGTTTTTT
D: NA
V: TRBV6-1
J: TRBJ2-2
size: few

CDR3: CSAGLAGLTGELFF
DNA: TGCAGTGCCGGACTAGCGGGCCTCACCGGGGAGCTGTTTTTT
D: TRBD2
V: TRBV20-1
J: TRBJ2-2
size: NA

CDR3: CSVDRLGAGDYTF
DNA: TGCAGCGTTGATCGGCTTGGGGCAGGAGACTACACCTTC
D: NA
V: TRBV29-1
J: TRBJ1-2
size: NA

CDR3: CASSLIAISGANVLTF
DNA: TGTGCCAGCAGCTTAATAGCCATCTCTGGGGCCAACGTCCTGACTTTC
D: NA
V: TRBV7-9
J: TRBJ2-6
size: many

CDR3: CASSLSGGGNTEAFF
DNA: TGCGCCAGCAGCCTCTCGGGAGGGGGGAACACTGAAGCTTTCTTT
D: NA
V: TRBV5-1
J: TRBJ1-1
size: NA

CDR3: CASSQDTTGAGEAFF
DNA: TGTGCCAGCAGCCAAGATACGACGGGGGCGGGCGAAGCTTTCTTT
D: NA
V: TRBV4-2
J: TRBJ1-1
size: many

CDR3: CASSLEGRGTYGYTF
DNA: TGTGCCAGCAGTTTGGAGGGCAGGGGAACCTATGGCTACACCTTC
D: NA
V: TRBV12-3/TRBV12-4
J: TRBJ1-2
size: few

CDR3: CASIAAGNTEAFF
DNA: TGTGCCAGCATCGCGGCAGGAAACACTGAAGCTTTCTTT
D: NA
V: TRBV12-3/TRBV12-4
J: TRBJ1-1
size: NA

CDR3: CSVEDGRGPKNIQYF
DNA: TGCAGCGTTGAAGATGGGCGGGGGCCCAAAAACATTCAGTACTTC
D: NA
V: TRBV29-1
J: TRBJ2-4
size: NA

CDR3: CASSPPGGYGYTF
DNA: TGTGCCAGCAGCCCTCCGGGAGGCTATGGCTACACCTTC
D: NA
V: TRBV3-1
J: TRBJ1-2
size: many

CDR3: CASSLLPLGRRETQYF
DNA: TGTGCTAGCAGCTTACTCCCCCTGGGCAGGAGGGAGACCCAGTACTTC
D: NA
V: TRBV7-7
J: TRBJ2-5
size: NA

CDR3: CSASGPGSGRTYNEQFF
DNA: TGCAGTGCTAGCGGTCCTGGTAGCGGGAGGACCTACAATGAGCAGTTCTTC
D: TRBD2
V: TRBV20-1
J: TRBJ2-1
size: NA

CDR3: CSASVGGPTDTQYF
DNA: TGCAGTGCTTCCGTCGGGGGGCCCACAGATACGCAGTATTTT
D: NA
V: TRBV20-1
J: TRBJ2-3
size: few

CDR3: CSATGGGNQPQHF
DNA: TGCAGTGCTACCGGTGGGGGCAATCAGCCCCAGCATTTT
D: NA
V: TRBV20-1
J: TRBJ1-5
size: NA

CDR3: CSAGGTGLTEAFF
DNA: TGCAGCGCAGGGGGGACAGGGCTCACTGAAGCTTTCTTT
D: TRBD1
V: TRBV29-1
J: TRBJ1-1
size: many

CDR3: CATAVGDNSYNEQFF
DNA: TGTGCCACCGCAGTGGGGGACAACTCCTACAATGAGCAGTTCTTC
D: NA
V: TRBV6-2/TRBV6-3
J: TRBJ2-1
size: NA

CDR3: CASSRTGGTVLNYGYTF
DNA: TGTGCCAGCAGCCGAACCGGGGGGACAGTCCTTAACTATGGCTACACCTTC
D: TRBD1
V: TRBV27
J: TRBJ1-2
size: few

CDR3: CATSRGLDRGYEQFF
DNA: TGTGCCACCAGCAGGGGGTTGGACAGGGGTTATGAGCAGTTCTTC
D: TRBD1
V: TRBV15
J: TRBJ2-1
size: NA

CDR3: CATSREDGGRDNEQFF
DNA: TGTGCCACCAGCAGAGAGGACGGCGGGAGAGACAATGAGCAGTTCTTC
D: TRBD2
V: TRBV15
J: TRBJ2-1
size: few

CDR3: CASSRDRVTEAFF
DNA: TGTGCCAGCAGTAGAGACAGGGTCACTGAAGCTTTCTTT
D: TRBD1
V: TRBV28
J: TRBJ1-1
size: NA

CDR3: CASSPPGFLNSNQPQHF
DNA: TGTGCCAGCAGCCCTCCCGGTTTTCTTAATAGCAATCAGCCCCAGCATTTT
D: NA
V: TRBV28
J: TRBJ1-5
size: NA

CDR3: CSVVGTAYNEQFF
DNA: TGCAGCGTTGTAGGGACAGCGTACAATGAGCAGTTCTTC
D: TRBD1
V: TRBV29-1
J: TRBJ2-1
size: NA

CDR3: CAIRGSDTQYF
DNA: TGTGCCATCAGAGGGTCTGATACGCAGTATTTT
D: NA
V: TRBV10-3
J: TRBJ2-3
size: NA

CDR3: CASSPPAGPRNSPLHF
DNA: TGTGCCAGCAGCCCCCCCGCGGGCCCGAGAAATTCACCCCTCCACTTT
D: NA
V: TRBV7-9
J: TRBJ1-6
size: few

CDR3: CASSSSPNPEVGNEQFF
DNA: TGCGCCAGCAGCTCAAGTCCTAACCCGGAGGTTGGCAATGAGCAGTTCTTC
D: NA
V: TRBV5-1
J: TRBJ2-1
size: NA

CDR3: CSVHRQETGYNEQFF
DNA: TGCAGCGTTCACCGTCAGGAGACAGGCTACAATGAGCAGTTCTTC
D: NA
V: TRBV29-1
J: TRBJ2-1
size: NA

CDR3: CASSLGAGSYNEQFF
DNA: TGTGCCAGCAGCTTGGGAGCGGGATCCTACAATGAGCAGTTCTTC
D: TRBD2
V: TRBV7-2
J: TRBJ2-1
size: many

CDR3: CASSPGGRNYGYTF
DNA: TGCGCCAGCAGCCCAGGTGGCAGAAACTATGGCTACACCTTC
D: NA
V: TRBV5-1
J: TRBJ1-2
size: NA

CDR3: CASSDPGLKEGTEAFF
DNA: TGTGCCAGCAGCGATCCTGGGTTGAAAGAGGGCACTGAAGCTTTCTTT
D: NA
V: TRBV21-1
J: TRBJ1-1
size: NA

CDR3: CATSRGGANTGELFF
DNA: TGTGCCACTTCGCGCGGGGGGGCGAACACCGGGGAGCTGTTTTTT
D: TRBD2
V: TRBV7-8
J: TRBJ2-2
size: few

CDR3: CSARDIKGGLFF
DNA: TGCAGTGCTAGAGATATTAAGGGAGGGCTGTTTTTT
D: NA
V: TRBV20-1
J: TRBJ2-2
size: NA

CDR3: CASSPVQSYGYTF
DNA: TGTGCCAGCAGCCCGGTACAGAGCTATGGCTACACCTTC
D: NA
V: TRBV16
J: TRBJ1-2
size: NA

CDR3: CASSELDRRSGANVLTF
DNA: TGTGCCAGCAGTGAACTGGATCGGCGGTCTGGGGCCAACGTCCTGACTTTC
D: NA
V: TRBV25-1
J: TRBJ2-6
size: many

CDR3: CSASATSGRKTQYF
DNA: TGCAGTGCTAGCGCGACTAGCGGGAGGAAGACCCAGTACTTC
D: TRBD2
V: TRBV20-1
J: TRBJ2-5
size: NA

CDR3: CANSAEAYNEQFF
DNA: TGCGCCAACAGCGCTGAGGCCTACAATGAGCAGTTCTTC
D: NA
V: TRBV5-1
J: TRBJ2-1
size: many

CDR3: CSARLGSSYNEQFF
DNA: TGCAGTGCTAGACTCGGAAGCTCCTACAATGAGCAGTTCTTC
D: NA
V: TRBV20-1
J: TRBJ2-1
size: many

CDR3: CASSFSTSGLYSNQPQHF
DNA: TGTGCCAGCAGTTTTTCGACATCCGGGCTCTATAGCAATCAGCCCCAGCATTTT
D: NA
V: TRBV12-3/TRBV12-4
J: TRBJ1-5
size: many

CDR3: CASTPRGAYGYTF
DNA: TGTGCCAGCACCCCACGAGGGGCCTATGGCTACACCTTC
D: NA
V: TRBV6-2/TRBV6-3
J: TRBJ1-2
size: many

CDR3: CASSSRPYNEQFF
DNA: TGCGCCAGCAGCTCTAGGCCCTACAATGAGCAGTTCTTC
D: NA
V: TRBV5-1
J: TRBJ2-1
size: many